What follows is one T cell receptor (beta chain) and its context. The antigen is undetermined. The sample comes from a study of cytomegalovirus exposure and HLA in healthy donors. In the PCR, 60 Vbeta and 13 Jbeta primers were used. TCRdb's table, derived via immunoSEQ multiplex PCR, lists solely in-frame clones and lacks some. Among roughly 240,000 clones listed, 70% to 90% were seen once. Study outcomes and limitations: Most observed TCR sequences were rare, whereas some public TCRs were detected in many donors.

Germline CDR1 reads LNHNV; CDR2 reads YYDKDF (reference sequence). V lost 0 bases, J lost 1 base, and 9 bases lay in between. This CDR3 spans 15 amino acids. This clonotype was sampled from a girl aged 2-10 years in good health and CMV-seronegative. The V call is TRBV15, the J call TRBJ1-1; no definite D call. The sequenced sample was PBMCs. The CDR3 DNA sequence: TGTGCCACCAGCAGAGAGCGTCTGAGGAACACTGAAGCTTTCTTT. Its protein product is CATSRERLRNTEAFF.